The 9 T cell receptor beta chains below come from one sample, sequenced in a study of OX40 agonist ivuxolimab in advanced cancers. Here immunoSEQ multiplex PCR was the method, and the copy in TCRdb shows in-frame clones only, minus some. The sample holds about 11,000 clones, roughly 86% seen once. Material: CD4+ or CD8+ T cells sorted from blood, obtained in a trial of the OX40 agonist ivuxolimab. These receptors all come from an adult with an advanced solid tumor such as melanoma, head and neck, liver or kidney cancer.

This clone has just one count. The CDR3 region is CASSPSPSGEQFF. CDR3 in DNA: TGTGCCAGCTCACCATCGCCTTCCGGTGAGCAGTTCTTC. The J gene is TRBJ2-1, the V gene TRBV18; D remains ambiguous. The CDR3 is made up of 13 amino acids. V was cut by 2 bases and J by 9 bases, with 11 bases left in between. Germline lookup yields CDR1 KGHSH and CDR2 LQKENI.

The chain employs TRBV7-9 and TRBJ1-1; TRBD1 aligns across 9 bases. The length of the CDR3 is 16 residues. J was trimmed by 5 bases and V by 5 bases; bases with no gene match: 12. Per the germline V gene, CDR1 is SEHNR and CDR2 is FQNEAQ (reference sequence). This CDR3 is CASSESSGQGRTEAFF. The CDR3 DNA follows: TGTGCCAGCAGCGAGAGTAGCGGACAGGGGAGGACTGAAGCTTTCTTT.

The rearrangement joins TRBV11-2 to TRBJ2-5, with TRBD1 matching over 11 bases. J was trimmed by 1 base and V by 4 bases; bases with no gene match: 5. In germline, CDR1 is SGHAT, CDR2 FQNNGV. The CDR3 runs to 16 residues. This CDR3 reads CASSSPDRGPQETQYF. The DNA for the CDR3 is TGTGCCAGCAGCTCCCCGGACAGGGGGCCCCAAGAGACCCAGTACTTC.

The chain employs TRBV11-2 and TRBJ2-1; the D gene is possibly TRBD2 (5 bases). Trimming pared 4 bases from V and 15 bases from J, leaving 22 bases between. The germline gives CDR1 SGHAT, CDR2 FQNNGV. The CDR3 contains 14 residues. In DNA form, the CDR3 reads TGTGCCAGCAGCTCTGTGAAGGGAGACCTTCTATCGTTCTTC. Protein: CASSSVKGDLLSFF.

The V and J genes are TRBV27 and TRBJ1-4, with D uncertain. With 6 bases removed from V and 5 bases from J, the gap between germline ends came to 13 bases. CDR1 and CDR2 from the germline V gene are MNHEY and SMNVEV (reference sequence). CDR3 size: 14 residues. In nucleotides, the CDR3 is TGTGCCAGCAGCCTAGGACGGCAGAATGAAAAACTGTTTTTT. Translating gives CASSLGRQNEKLFF. The variable domain in full, with the rest retrieved from reference TRBV27 and TRBJ1-4, is EAQVTQNPRYLITVTGKKLTVTCSQNMNHEYMSWYRQDPGLGLRQIYYSMNVEVTDKGDVPEGYKVSRKEKRNFPLILESPSPNQTSLYFCASSLGRQNEKLFFGSGTQLSVL.

The CDR3 region is CASSAGLPPHEQYF. CDR3 sequence (DNA): TGTGCCAGCAGTGCGGGTCTTCCCCCCCACGAGCAGTACTTC. The chain has TRBV2 and TRBJ2-7; no firm D call. V lost 4 bases and J lost 5, with 15 bases in between. Germline-derived CDR1 and CDR2 are SNHLY and FYNNEI. CDR3 length: 14 residues.

The chain is built from TRBV6-1 and TRBJ2-1; D ambiguous. The CDR3 runs to 15 residues. The germline V gene encodes CDR1 MNHNS and CDR2 SASEGT. V was shortened by 2 bases and J by 3 bases, with 11 bases between the two germline ends. CDR3 amino acids: CASSELKGHYNEQFF. In DNA, the CDR3 is TGTGCCAGCAGTGAATTAAAAGGGCACTACAATGAGCAGTTCTTC.

The chain combines TRBV9 with TRBJ1-1; D gene ambiguous. The CDR3 covers 15 residues. The V gene lost 0 bases and the J gene lost 1 base, with 10 bases spanning the gap. The germline gives CDR1 SGDLS, CDR2 YYNGEE. CDR3 in DNA: TGTGCCAGCAGCGTAGCCGAACGACCGAACACTGAAGCTTTCTTT. This codes for CASSVAERPNTEAFF.

The V and J genes are TRBV6-1 and TRBJ2-1; D remains unclear. Looked up from germline, CDR1 is MNHNS and CDR2 is SASEGT. Trimming removed 8 bases from V and 3 bases from J, with 11 bases in between. The CDR3 spans 13 residues. The CDR3 reads CASFLRVYNEQFF. The CDR3 nucleotides are TGTGCCAGCTTCTTACGGGTCTACAATGAGCAGTTCTTC.